A single sample gave rise to the 15 T cell receptor beta chains below, sequenced in a study of blood T cell repertoires in COVID-19. The method was immunoSEQ multiplex PCR; TCRdb's version includes in-frame clones alone and lacks a portion of them. This table has 650,000 to 800,000 clones, around 89% appearing once. The sample consisted of peripheral blood. The receptors come from a woman aged 18-29 years with acute or convalescent COVID-19.

The chain uses TRBV13 and TRBJ1-5, with 9 nucleotides matching TRBD1. CDR1 and CDR2 from the germline V gene are PRHDT and FYEKMQ (reference sequence). V lost 2 bases, J lost 2 bases, and 4 bases stayed unmatched. The CDR3 loop spans 16 amino acids. The DNA for the CDR3 is TGTGCCAGCAGCTTAACAGGGGGCGCCCGCAATCAGCCCCAGCATTTT. It is translated as CASSLTGGARNQPQHF.

This sequence joins TRBV14 and TRBJ1-5; D not resolved. V was pared by 1 base and J by 4 bases, with 11 bases between. This CDR3 spans 15 amino acids. CDR1 is SGHDN and CDR2 is FVKESK in the germline V gene. This chain's CDR3 is CASSQGGGFNQPQHF. Written as DNA, the CDR3 is TGTGCCAGCAGCCAAGGGGGAGGGTTTAATCAGCCCCAGCATTTT.

In DNA, the CDR3 is TGTGCCAGTAGTATAGCCCTGGGTAGCGGGGCACTGTACCAAGAGACCCAGTACTTC. Translated: CASSIALGSGALYQETQYF. The chain carries TRBV19 and TRBJ2-5; 8 positions match TRBD2. Germline V gives CDR1 LNHDA, CDR2 SQIVND (reference sequence). The CDR3 is made up of 19 amino acids. Trimming cost V 1 base and J 0 bases; bases outside gene matches: 13.

The rearrangement uses TRBV6-6 and TRBJ1-3; maybe TRBD1 (5 bases). The CDR3 spans 14 residues. Germline V CDR1 and CDR2: MNHNY, SVGAGI (reference sequence). V was trimmed by 5 bases and J by 0 bases, leaving 8 bases between them. The CDR3 sequence is CASSLGDSGNTIYF. The CDR3 nucleotides are TGTGCCAGCAGTCTAGGGGACTCTGGAAACACCATATATTTT.

The V and J genes are TRBV9 and TRBJ1-2; TRBD1 agrees at 7 bases. The CDR3 consists of 15 residues. After removal of 5 bases from V and 2 bases from J, the junction contained 9 bases not matched to a gene. CDR1 is SGDLS, CDR2 YYNGEE, per germline. Here the CDR3 DNA reads TGTGCCAGCAGTTCCCTGACAGGGACGAACTATGGCTACACCTTC. It specifies CASSSLTGTNYGYTF. Full variable domain (missing parts from reference TRBV9 and TRBJ1-2): DSGVTQTPKHLITATGQRVTLRCSPRSGDLSVYWYQQSLDQGLQFLIQYYNGEERAKGNILERFSAQQFPDLHSELNLSSLELGDSALYFCASSSLTGTNYGYTFGSGTRLTVV.

Turning to this clone: The same CDR3 also results from other DNA sequences found in this sample. This rearrangement joins TRBV27 to TRBJ1-5; tentatively, D is TRBD1 (5 bases). The V gene's germline CDR1 is MNHEY and CDR2 SMNVEV (reference sequence). The CDR3 contains 14 residues. Between the trimmed V and J ends, which lost 5 bases and 0 bases, there was a span of 8 bases. CDR3 sequence reads: CASSLQGSNQPQHF. Here the CDR3 DNA reads TGTGCCAGCAGTCTCCAGGGTAGCAATCAGCCCCAGCATTTT.

J is TRBJ1-2 and V is TRBV7-3; 8 bases match TRBD1. This CDR3 has 13 residues. The junction had 2 bases not matched to a gene; V was cut back by 2 bases and J by 6 bases. Germline lookup yields CDR1 SGHTA and CDR2 FQGTGA. CDR3 protein: CASSLGTGDGYTF. DNA of the CDR3: TGTGCCAGCAGCTTAGGGACAGGAGATGGCTACACCTTC. The variable domain in full, with the rest retrieved from reference TRBV7-3 and TRBJ1-2, is GAGVSQTPSNKVTEKGKYVELRCDPISGHTALYWYRQSLGQGPEFLIYFQGTGAADDSGLPNDRFFAVRPEGSVSTLKIQRTERGDSAVYLCASSLGTGDGYTFGSGTRLTVV.

This chain joins TRBV6-5 and TRBJ2-7; weak D call: TRBD1 (6 bases). The CDR3 is 14 residues long. CDR1 MNHEY and CDR2 SVGAGI come from the germline V gene. Trimming took off 11 bases at V and 0 bases at J, with 17 bases between the two ends. The CDR3 bases are TGTGCCTCTTGCTGGGGGACACTCTCCTACGAGCAGTACTTC. Protein: CASCWGTLSYEQYF.

The V call is TRBV9, the J call TRBJ1-2, with 7 bases matching TRBD1. Germline V CDR1 and CDR2: SGDLS, YYNGEE. The CDR3 is 14 residues long. V dropped 4 bases and J dropped 7; count of bases not matched to a gene: 10. The CDR3 sequence: CASSPRDSFAGYTF. DNA of the CDR3: TGTGCCAGCAGCCCGCGGGACAGTTTTGCTGGCTACACCTTC.

Note on this clone: The identical CDR3 is also encoded by other nucleotide sequences in the sample. This chain uses TRBV5-1 with TRBJ1-1, with D possibly TRBD1 on 6 matching bases. Germline values: CDR1 SGHRS, CDR2 YFSETQ. V lost 4 bases and J 0 bases, leaving 10 bases between the germline ends. The CDR3 has 14 residues. CDR3: CASSPGHLNTEAFF. The CDR3 nucleotides read TGCGCCAGCAGCCCGGGACATTTGAACACTGAAGCTTTCTTT.

This clone has a handful of counts. This rearrangement joins TRBV7-9 to TRBJ1-2; 11 bases align to TRBD1. The CDR3 extends over 15 amino acids. V shed 1 base, J shed 3 bases, and the junction held 1 base outside the gene matches. Germline loops: CDR1 SEHNR, CDR2 FQNEAQ (reference sequence). For the CDR3, the DNA is TGTGCCAGCAGCTTAGGGACAGGGGGCTACTATGGCTACACCTTC. Amino acid sequence: CASSLGTGGYYGYTF.

The chain joins TRBV15 to TRBJ2-7, with 8 bases fitting TRBD1. The junction had 9 bases not matched to a gene; V was cut back by 0 bases and J by 2 bases. This CDR3 comprises 17 residues. CDR1 and CDR2 (germline): LNHNV, YYDKDF (reference sequence). CDR3 sequence (DNA): TGTGCCACCAGCAGAGATCTATGGACAGGGCTTCCCTACGAGCAGTACTTC. This translates into CATSRDLWTGLPYEQYF. Full variable domain (outside the CDR3, taken from reference TRBV15 and TRBJ2-7): DAMVIQNPRYQVTQFGKPVTLSCSQTLNHNVMYWYQQKSSQAPKLLFHYYDKDFNNEADTPDNFQSRRPNTSFCFLDIRSPGLGDTAMYLCATSRDLWTGLPYEQYFGPGTRLTVT.

This sequence joins TRBV30 and TRBJ2-7, with TRBD1 as a possible D gene (6 bases). Germline CDR1 and CDR2: GTSNPN and SVGIG (reference sequence). The CDR3 spans 12 residues. V lost 0 bases and J 9 bases, leaving 12 bases between the germline ends. The CDR3 coding sequence is TGTGCCTGGAGTGTCCGTCTAGGGGGGCAGTACTTC. Amino acid sequence: CAWSVRLGGQYF.

The chain employs TRBV9 and TRBJ2-1; 8 bases are a match to TRBD2. V lost 0 bases, J lost 9 bases, and 8 bases stayed unmatched. From germline, CDR1 is SGDLS and CDR2 YYNGEE. CDR3 size: 15 residues. CDR3 in amino acids: CASSVAGGLSGEQFF. CDR3 DNA sequence: TGTGCCAGCAGCGTAGCGGGGGGGCTATCGGGTGAGCAGTTCTTC. Looking up the rest from reference TRBV9 and TRBJ2-1 gives the full variable domain: DSGVTQTPKHLITATGQRVTLRCSPRSGDLSVYWYQQSLDQGLQFLIQYYNGEERAKGNILERFSAQQFPDLHSELNLSSLELGDSALYFCASSVAGGLSGEQFFGPGTRLTVL.

The chain links TRBV18 to TRBJ1-2, with TRBD1 matching 12 bases. V gave up 0 bases and J gave up 6 bases; unmatched junction bases: 11. This CDR3 has 18 amino acids. Germline V gene lookup returns CDR1 KGHSH and CDR2 LQKENI. The CDR3 DNA reads TGTGCCAGCTCACCACCGTCTGGGACAGGGGGCTGGGGTGATGGCTACACCTTC. This translates into CASSPPSGTGGWGDGYTF.